These 19 T cell receptor beta chains share one sample of origin, sequenced in a study of low-dose radiotherapy and immunotherapy resistance in tumors. As for time point: after trial treatment. Treatment described: LDRT plus nivolumab, ipilimumab, low-dose cyclophosphamide and aspirin (RACIN trial). First-strand cDNA relied on TRAV- and TRBV-specific primers spanning alpha and beta chains. Both a constant-region primer and a V-primer adapter served to amplify TCRs across 15 to 25 PCR cycles. TCRdb analysed the reads with MiXCR anew, one entry per CDR3 protein. The table has about 58,000 distinct CDR3 sequences, about 23% seen once. The sequencing used PBMCs, collected after low-dose radiotherapy plus immunotherapy. These receptors were collected from a male donor with prostate cancer.

This clonotype has ten or more counts. This chain links TRBV6-2 or TRBV6-3 with TRBJ2-7; 9 bases map to TRBD1. The trim removed 4 bases at V and 5 bases at J, leaving 6 bases unmatched. Germline V lookup: CDR1 MNHEY, CDR2 SVGEGT. The CDR3 extends over 14 amino acids. The CDR3 nucleotides read TGTGCCAGCAGTTCCAACAGGGGGCGGGACGAGCAGTACTTC. This translates into CASSSNRGRDEQYF.

The chain couples TRBV11-3 to TRBJ2-3; 11 bases are a match to TRBD2. The CDR3 is 14 residues long. Germline V CDR1 and CDR2: SGHNT, YENEEA. J gave up 6 bases and V 5 bases, and 4 bases lay outside the gene matches. The CDR3 bases are TGTGCCAGCAGCCCCACTAGCGGGAGTGATACGCAGTATTTT. Translated: CASSPTSGSDTQYF.

At least ten counts were recorded for this clonotype. The rearrangement uses TRBV3-1 and TRBJ1-3; D unclear. The germline V gene encodes CDR1 LGHDT and CDR2 YNNKEL (reference sequence). With 3 bases removed from V and 0 bases from J, the gap between germline ends came to 6 bases. The CDR3 is 14 residues long. The CDR3 loop is CASSHTDSGNTIYF. The CDR3 bases are TGTGCCAGCAGCCACACAGACTCTGGAAACACCATATATTTT.

Turning to this clonotype: A read error likely explains this, since a far larger clone differs by one base. CDR3: CASSVTGTGGYERYF. CDR3 DNA sequence: TGTGCCAGCAGTGTCACCGGGACAGGGGGCTACGAGCGGTACTTC. The chain joins TRBV27 to TRBJ2-7; 12 nucleotides match TRBD1. Germline V gene data show CDR1 as MNHEY and CDR2 as SMNVEV (reference sequence). The CDR3 runs 15 residues.

This chain uses TRBV20-1 with TRBJ1-1, with D perhaps matching TRBD1 (6 bases). Germline V CDR1 and CDR2: DFQATT, SNEGSKA (reference sequence). Trimming pared 2 bases from V and 1 base from J, leaving 17 bases between. The CDR3 runs to 16 residues. The CDR3 here is CSARRRAGARNTEAFF. The CDR3 bases are TGCAGTGCTAGAAGGAGGGCAGGGGCCCGGAACACTGAAGCTTTCTTT.

This clonotype showed up many times. This chain joins TRBV12-3 or TRBV12-4 and TRBJ1-1; D possibly corresponds to TRBD1 (6 bases). V was clipped by 5 bases and J by 1 base, with 11 bases between them. The CDR3 is 14 residues long. CDR3 amino acids: CASSTGQGNTEAFF. CDR3 coding DNA: TGTGCCAGCAGTACAGGGCAGGGGAACACTGAAGCTTTCTTT.

This clonotype was counted only a few times. V gene TRBV2 combines with J gene TRBJ1-1; D is ambiguous. Trimming removed 4 bases from V and 3 bases from J, with 9 bases in between. The CDR3 runs to 13 residues. Per germline, CDR1 SNHLY and CDR2 FYNNEI. The chain's CDR3 is CASSALEDTEAFF. CDR3 nucleotides: TGTGCCAGCAGTGCTTTGGAGGACACTGAAGCTTTCTTT.

This clonotype was detected once. The V and J genes are TRBV7-7 and TRBJ2-5, with D maybe TRBD2 (6 bases). Germline V gene data show CDR1 as SSHAT and CDR2 as FNYEAQ (reference sequence). CDR3 length equals 14 residues. With 5 bases removed from V and 7 bases from J, the gap between germline ends came to 17 bases. CDR3: CASSPPSAKGTQYF. The CDR3 DNA reads TGTGCCAGCAGCCCCCCTAGCGCCAAGGGGACCCAGTACTTC.

The table lists this clonotype with many counts. The chain employs TRBV25-1 and TRBJ2-1, with 14 bases matching TRBD2. Losses at the gene ends were 7 bases for V and 0 bases for J; bases not matched to a gene: 5. This CDR3 spans 17 amino acids. The V gene's germline CDR1 is MGHDK and CDR2 SYGVNS. CDR3 DNA: TGTGCCAGCACGGGACTAGCGGGAGTGAGCTCCTACAATGAGCAGTTCTTC. Translated, it gives CASTGLAGVSSYNEQFF.

This clonotype was seen at least ten times. The chain employs TRBV18 and TRBJ2-7; D is possibly TRBD2 (6 bases). This CDR3 has 13 amino acids. Trimming took 6 bases from V and 4 from J, leaving 13 bases between them. The V gene's germline CDR1 is KGHSH and CDR2 LQKENI. The DNA of the CDR3 is TGTGCCAGCTCTCGCGGGGCGCAGTACGAGCAGTACTTC. Its translation is CASSRGAQYEQYF.

This clonotype is a singleton in its sample. This chain joins TRBV6-6 and TRBJ2-2; D is uncertain. V was pared by 6 bases and J by 0 bases, with 2 bases between. The CDR3 sequence is 12 residues long. Germline assignment: CDR1 MNHNY and CDR2 SVGAGI (reference sequence). The CDR3 DNA sequence: TGTGCCAGCAGAACGAACACCGGGGAGCTGTTTTTT. This sequence encodes CASRTNTGELFF.

At least ten counts were recorded for this clonotype. The chain recombines TRBV27 with TRBJ1-6; D possibly corresponds to TRBD1 (5 bases). V lost 3 bases and J lost 9, with 15 bases in between. The CDR3 runs 15 residues. Germline loops: CDR1 MNHEY, CDR2 SMNVEV (reference sequence). CDR3 region: CASSFGQGSISPLHF. The CDR3 DNA follows: TGTGCCAGCAGTTTCGGGCAGGGCTCAATTTCACCCCTCCACTTT.

This chain connects TRBV20-1 to TRBJ1-6; 7 bases are shared with TRBD1. Germline V gene sequence: CDR1 DFQATT, CDR2 SNEGSKA (reference sequence). J gave up 12 bases and V 1 base, and 6 bases lay outside the gene matches. The CDR3 runs to 13 residues. The CDR3 DNA follows: TGCAGTGCTAGAGCGGGACAGTCTTTACCCCTCCACTTT. This codes for CSARAGQSLPLHF.

Many counts were recorded for this clonotype. This chain links TRBV7-2 with TRBJ2-5, with 10 bases fitting TRBD2. CDR3 length: 15 residues. CDR1 and CDR2 from the germline V gene are SGHTA and FQGNSA. The junction had 12 bases not matched to a gene; V was cut back by 6 bases and J by 8 bases. The CDR3, as DNA: TGTGCCAGCAGACTAACTAGCGGGGCGGGAGGAACCCAGTACTTC. Amino acids: CASRLTSGAGGTQYF.

This clonotype was observed a single time. Because the CDR3's place on the DNA is in doubt, the DNA is left out and the CDR3 is given as listed by TCRdb. The chain combines TRBV19 with TRBJ2-2; the D call of TRBD1 is as the table states it, not checked on the DNA. The CDR3 sequence runs 16 residues, both termini included. Germline V gives CDR1 LNHDA, CDR2 SQIVND (reference sequence). CDR3 residues: CASSRGQGFPGELFFF.

CDR3 sequence: CASSQGLAATDTQYF. The DNA for the CDR3 is TGCGCCAGCAGCCAAGGGCTAGCGGCGACAGATACGCAGTATTTT. This chain links TRBV4-3 with TRBJ2-3; 7 bases align to TRBD2. V was clipped by 1 base and J by 3 bases; unmatched bases: 4. This CDR3 region has 15 residues. Germline V gives CDR1 LGHNA, CDR2 YSLEER.

V is TRBV18 and J is TRBJ1-5; D is uncertain. CDR1 and CDR2 (germline): KGHSH, LQKENI. Between the trimmed V and J ends, which lost 4 bases and 7 bases, there was a span of 14 bases. The CDR3 has 14 residues. The chain's CDR3 is CASSLDMSKQPQHF. DNA for the CDR3: TGTGCCAGCTCACTCGACATGTCGAAACAGCCCCAGCATTTT.

There are many counts of this clonotype. The chain carries TRBV28 and TRBJ2-7; 7 bases map to TRBD2. V shed 5 bases and J 3 bases; nucleotides not matched to a gene: 7. The CDR3 has 14 residues. Germline V CDR1 and CDR2: MDHEN, SYDVKM. The CDR3 bases are TGTGCCAGCAGTCCTTCCGCGGGGGTCTACGAGCAGTACTTC. Translating gives CASSPSAGVYEQYF. The variable domain in full, with the rest retrieved from reference TRBV28 and TRBJ2-7, is DVKVTQSSRYLVKRTGEKVFLECVQDMDHENMFWYRQDPGLGLRLIYFSYDVKMKEKGDIPEGYSVSREKKERFSLILESASTNQTSMYLCASSPSAGVYEQYFGPGTRLTVT.

Remarks on this clonotype: A far larger clone is just one base off, so this is likely a read error. The gene calls are TRBV6-2 or TRBV6-3 and TRBJ2-5, with D unclear. The CDR3 has 13 amino acids. The germline CDR1 and CDR2 sequences are MNHEY and SVGEGT. Written as DNA, the CDR3 is TGTGTCAGCAGCGCCACGGGTAGGGAGACCCAGTACTTC. Translation gives CVSSATGRETQYF.